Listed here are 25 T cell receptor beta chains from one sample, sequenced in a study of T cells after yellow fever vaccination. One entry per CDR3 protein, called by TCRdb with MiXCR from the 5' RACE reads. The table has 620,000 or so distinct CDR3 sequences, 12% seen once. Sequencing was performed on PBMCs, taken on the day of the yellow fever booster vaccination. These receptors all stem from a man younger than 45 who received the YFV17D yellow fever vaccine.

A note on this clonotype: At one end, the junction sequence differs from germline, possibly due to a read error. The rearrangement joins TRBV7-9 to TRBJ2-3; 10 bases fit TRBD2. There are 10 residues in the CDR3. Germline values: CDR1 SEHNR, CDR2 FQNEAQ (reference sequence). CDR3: CATEREGHHF. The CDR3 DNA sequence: TGTGCCACCGAGCGGGAGGGCCATCATTTT. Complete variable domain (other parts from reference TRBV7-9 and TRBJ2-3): DTGVSQNPRHKITKRGQNVTFRCDPISEHNRLYWYRQTLGQGPEFLTYFQNEAQLEKSRLLSDRFSAERPKGSFSTLEIQRTEQGDSAMYLCATEREGHHFGPGTRLTVL.

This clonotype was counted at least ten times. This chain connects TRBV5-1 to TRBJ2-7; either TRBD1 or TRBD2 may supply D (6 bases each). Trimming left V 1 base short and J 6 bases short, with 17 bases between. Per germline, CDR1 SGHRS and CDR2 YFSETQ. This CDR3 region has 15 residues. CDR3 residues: CASSLRGDRNPEQYF. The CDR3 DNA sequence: TGCGCCAGCAGCTTGAGGGGGGACCGAAATCCCGAGCAGTACTTC.

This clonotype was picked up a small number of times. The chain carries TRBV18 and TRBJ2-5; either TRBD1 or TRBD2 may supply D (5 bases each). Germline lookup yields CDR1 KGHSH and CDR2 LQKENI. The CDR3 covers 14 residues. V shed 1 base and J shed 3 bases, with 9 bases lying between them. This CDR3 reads CASSPRGPEETQYF. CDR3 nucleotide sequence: TGTGCCAGCTCACCACGGGGACCGGAAGAGACCCAGTACTTC.

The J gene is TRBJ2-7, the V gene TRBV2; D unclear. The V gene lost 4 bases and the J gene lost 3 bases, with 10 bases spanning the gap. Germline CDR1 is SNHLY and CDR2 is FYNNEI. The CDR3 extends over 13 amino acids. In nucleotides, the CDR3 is TGTGCCAGCAGTGTGGAGACAAACTACGAGCAGTACTTC. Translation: CASSVETNYEQYF.

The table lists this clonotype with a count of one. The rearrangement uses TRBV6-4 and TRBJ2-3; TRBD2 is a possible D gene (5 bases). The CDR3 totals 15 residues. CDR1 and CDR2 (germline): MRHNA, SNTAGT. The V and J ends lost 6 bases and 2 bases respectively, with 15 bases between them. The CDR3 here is CASRAVRGITDTQYF. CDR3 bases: TGTGCCAGCAGGGCGGTCAGAGGGATCACAGATACGCAGTATTTT.

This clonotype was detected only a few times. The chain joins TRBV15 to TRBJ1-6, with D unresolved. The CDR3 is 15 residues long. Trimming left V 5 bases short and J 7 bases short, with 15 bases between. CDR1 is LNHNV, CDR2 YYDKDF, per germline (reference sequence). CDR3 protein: CATSSKAGRNSPLHF. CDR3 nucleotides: TGTGCCACCAGCTCGAAGGCTGGCAGGAATTCACCCCTCCACTTT.

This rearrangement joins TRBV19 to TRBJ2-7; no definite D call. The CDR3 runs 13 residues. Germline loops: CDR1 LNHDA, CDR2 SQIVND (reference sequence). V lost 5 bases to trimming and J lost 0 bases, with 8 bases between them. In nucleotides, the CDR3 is TGTGCCAGTAGTGGGGTTCTCTCCTACGAGCAGTACTTC. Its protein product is CASSGVLSYEQYF.

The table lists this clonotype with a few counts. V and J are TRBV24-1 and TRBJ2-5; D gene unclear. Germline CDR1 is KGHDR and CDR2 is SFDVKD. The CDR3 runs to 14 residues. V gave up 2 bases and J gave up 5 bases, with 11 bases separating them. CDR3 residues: CATSDSLGSETQYF. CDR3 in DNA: TGTGCCACCAGTGATTCCTTGGGTAGCGAGACCCAGTACTTC.

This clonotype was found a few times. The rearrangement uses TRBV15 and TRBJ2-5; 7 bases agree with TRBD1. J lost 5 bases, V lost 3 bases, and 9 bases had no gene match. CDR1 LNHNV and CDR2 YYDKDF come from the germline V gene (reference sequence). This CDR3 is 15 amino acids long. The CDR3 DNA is TGTGCCACCAGCAGCACCCCGGGACAGAGGGAGACCCAGTACTTC. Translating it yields CATSSTPGQRETQYF.

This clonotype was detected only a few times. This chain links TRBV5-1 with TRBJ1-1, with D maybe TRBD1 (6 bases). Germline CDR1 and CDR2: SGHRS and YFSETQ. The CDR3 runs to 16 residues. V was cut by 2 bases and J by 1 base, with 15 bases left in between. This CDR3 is CASSFNRATPNTEAFF. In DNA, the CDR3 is TGCGCCAGCAGCTTCAACAGGGCGACACCGAACACTGAAGCTTTCTTT.

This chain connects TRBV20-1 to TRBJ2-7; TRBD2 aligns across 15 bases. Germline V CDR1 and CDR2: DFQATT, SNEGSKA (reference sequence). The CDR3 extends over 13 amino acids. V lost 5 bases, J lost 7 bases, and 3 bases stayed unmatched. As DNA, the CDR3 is TGCAGTGCTCCAGGGACTAGCGGGAGGGAGCAGTACTTC. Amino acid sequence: CSAPGTSGREQYF.

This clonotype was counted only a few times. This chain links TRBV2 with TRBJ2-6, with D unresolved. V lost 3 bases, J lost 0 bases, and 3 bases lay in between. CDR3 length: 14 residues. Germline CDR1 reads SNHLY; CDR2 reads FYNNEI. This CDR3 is CASSEYSGANVLTF. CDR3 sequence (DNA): TGTGCCAGCAGTGAGTACTCTGGGGCCAACGTCCTGACTTTC.

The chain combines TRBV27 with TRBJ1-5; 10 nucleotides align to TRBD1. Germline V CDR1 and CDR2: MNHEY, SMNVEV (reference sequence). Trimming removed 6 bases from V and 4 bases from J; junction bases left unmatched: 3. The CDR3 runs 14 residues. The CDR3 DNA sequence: TGTGCCAGCAGGGGACAGGGGACGAATCAGCCCCAGCATTTT. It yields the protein CASRGQGTNQPQHF.

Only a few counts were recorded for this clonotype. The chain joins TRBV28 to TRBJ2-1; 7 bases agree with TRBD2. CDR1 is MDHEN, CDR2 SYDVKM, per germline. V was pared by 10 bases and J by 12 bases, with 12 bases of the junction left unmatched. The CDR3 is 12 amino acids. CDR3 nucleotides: TGTGCCAATCGGGGATCAGCGGGGCCGCAGTTCTTC. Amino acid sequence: CANRGSAGPQFF.

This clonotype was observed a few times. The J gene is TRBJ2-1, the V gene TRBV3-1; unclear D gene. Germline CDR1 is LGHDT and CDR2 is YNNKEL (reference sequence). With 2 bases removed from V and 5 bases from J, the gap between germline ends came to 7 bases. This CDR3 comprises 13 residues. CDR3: CASSQRVNNEQFF. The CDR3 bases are TGTGCCAGCAGCCAACGGGTGAACAATGAGCAGTTCTTC.

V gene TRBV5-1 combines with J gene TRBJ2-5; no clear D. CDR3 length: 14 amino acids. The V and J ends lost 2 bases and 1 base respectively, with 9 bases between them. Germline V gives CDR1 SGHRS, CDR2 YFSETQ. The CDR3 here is CASSFGNSQETQYF. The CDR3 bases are TGCGCCAGCAGCTTTGGCAACTCCCAAGAGACCCAGTACTTC.

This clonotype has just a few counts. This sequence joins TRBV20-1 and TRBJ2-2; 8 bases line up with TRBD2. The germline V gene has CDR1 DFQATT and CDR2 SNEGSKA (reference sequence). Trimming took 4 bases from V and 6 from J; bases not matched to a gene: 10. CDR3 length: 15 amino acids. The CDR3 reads CSATLPGTRSGELFF. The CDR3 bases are TGCAGTGCTACCCTACCCGGGACTAGGTCCGGGGAGCTGTTTTTT.

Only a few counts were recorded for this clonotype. The CDR3 is CSARDAGASNYGYTF. CDR3 coding DNA: TGCAGTGCTAGAGATGCAGGGGCGTCTAACTATGGCTACACCTTC. The chain carries TRBV20-1 and TRBJ1-2; maybe TRBD1 (6 bases). Germline V lookup: CDR1 DFQATT, CDR2 SNEGSKA (reference sequence). V was trimmed by 0 bases and J by 0 bases, leaving 11 bases between them. This CDR3 comprises 15 residues.

CDR3: CASSLMQGGDEQYF. CDR3 nucleotides: TGCGCCAGCAGCTTGATGCAGGGGGGAGACGAGCAGTACTTC. The chain has TRBV5-1 and TRBJ2-7; a weak D match, TRBD1 (7 bases). CDR3 length equals 14 residues. Per germline, CDR1 SGHRS and CDR2 YFSETQ. V gave up 1 base and J gave up 5 bases, with 13 bases separating them.

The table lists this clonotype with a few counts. CDR3 sequence (DNA): TGTGCCACCAGCTGGGGCAGGGAGACCCAGTACTTC. Its protein is CATSWGRETQYF. The chain is built from TRBV15 and TRBJ2-5; D might be TRBD1 (5 bases). CDR1 and CDR2 (germline): LNHNV, YYDKDF (reference sequence). V dropped 5 bases and J dropped 5 bases, with 9 bases sitting between them. This CDR3 comprises 12 residues.

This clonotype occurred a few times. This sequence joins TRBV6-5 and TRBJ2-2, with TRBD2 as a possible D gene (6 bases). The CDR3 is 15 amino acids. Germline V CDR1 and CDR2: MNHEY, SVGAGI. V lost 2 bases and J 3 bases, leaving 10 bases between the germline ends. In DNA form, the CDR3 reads TGTGCCAGCAGTTACACAAGGAGGGACACCGGGGAGCTGTTTTTT. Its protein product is CASSYTRRDTGELFF.

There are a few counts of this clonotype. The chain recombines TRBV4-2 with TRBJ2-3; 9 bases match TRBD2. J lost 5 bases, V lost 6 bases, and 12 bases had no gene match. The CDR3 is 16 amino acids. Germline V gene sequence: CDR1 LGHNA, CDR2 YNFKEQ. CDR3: CASSVGMAAGGDTQYF. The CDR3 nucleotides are TGTGCCAGCAGTGTGGGGATGGCAGCGGGAGGAGATACGCAGTATTTT.

CDR3 coding DNA: TGTGCCACCCAAGGAGGCGGGAGCTCCTACAATGAGCAGTTCTTC. Its protein is CATQGGGSSYNEQFF. This chain connects TRBV2 to TRBJ2-1, with 7 bases that match TRBD2. Germline V gene sequence: CDR1 SNHLY, CDR2 FYNNEI. The V segment lost 10 bases and the J segment 0 bases; nucleotides outside the gene matches: 9. This CDR3 is built from 15 residues.

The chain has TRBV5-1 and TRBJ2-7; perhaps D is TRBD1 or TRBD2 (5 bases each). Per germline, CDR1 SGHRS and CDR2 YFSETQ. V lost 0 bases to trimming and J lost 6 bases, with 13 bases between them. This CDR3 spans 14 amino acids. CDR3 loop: CASSLEGTFREQYF. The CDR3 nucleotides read TGCGCCAGCAGCTTGGAAGGGACGTTTCGCGAGCAGTACTTC.

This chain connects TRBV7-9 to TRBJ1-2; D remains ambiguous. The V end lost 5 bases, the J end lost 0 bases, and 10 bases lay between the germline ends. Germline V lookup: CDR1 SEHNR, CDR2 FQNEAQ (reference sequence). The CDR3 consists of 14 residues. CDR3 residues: CASSGSWTNYGYTF. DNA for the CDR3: TGTGCCAGCAGCGGGTCTTGGACTAACTATGGCTACACCTTC. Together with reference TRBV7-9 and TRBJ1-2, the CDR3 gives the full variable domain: DTGVSQNPRHKITKRGQNVTFRCDPISEHNRLYWYRQTLGQGPEFLTYFQNEAQLEKSRLLSDRFSAERPKGSFSTLEIQRTEQGDSAMYLCASSGSWTNYGYTFGSGTRLTVV.